This T cell receptor beta chain came from a study of blood T cell repertoires in COVID-19. Whole-study context: PBMCs, B-cell-depleted T cells, or T cells provided the cDNA or gDNA that made up the material.

In the authors' methods: Amplifying reference gene primers gave estimates of nucleated cell counts. Generated by immunoSEQ multiplex PCR, the TCRdb table keeps only in-frame clones and is missing some. From that table come the V and J calls and clone size; the DNA was used to work out D and trimming. The profile shows roughly 300,000 clones, 86% of them singletons. Losses at the gene ends were 4 bases for V and 2 bases for J; bases not matched to a gene: 6. Germline values: CDR1 SGHVS, CDR2 FQNEAQ. The length of the CDR3 is 15 residues. Sequenced sample: peripheral blood. The sequence was collected from a woman in her 50s with acute or convalescent COVID-19. This rearrangement joins TRBV7-8 to TRBJ2-7; TRBD2 aligns across 9 bases. CDR3 protein: CASSSTSGTTYEQYF. The CDR3 DNA reads TGTGCCAGCAGCTCGACTAGCGGAACCACCTACGAGCAGTACTTC.